This record concerns one TCR beta chain sequence. This specimen comes from a study of blood T cell repertoires in COVID-19. Assay: immunoSEQ multiplex PCR; the TCRdb copy retains only in-frame clones and omits some. The sample consists of more than 300,000 clones, about 89% of them appearing once. CDR3 length: 16 amino acids. In germline, CDR1 is SGDLS, CDR2 YYNGEE. Trimming removed 4 bases at V and 3 bases at J, with 19 bases between. The clonotype was recovered from a man between 18 and 29 years old who had recovered from COVID-19. The chain combines TRBV9 with TRBJ1-1, with D perhaps TRBD1 (6 bases). Material for sequencing was peripheral blood. The CDR3 protein is CASSPRTVTSHTEAFF. The CDR3 coding sequence is TGTGCCAGCAGCCCGCGGACAGTCACTTCCCACACTGAAGCTTTCTTT.